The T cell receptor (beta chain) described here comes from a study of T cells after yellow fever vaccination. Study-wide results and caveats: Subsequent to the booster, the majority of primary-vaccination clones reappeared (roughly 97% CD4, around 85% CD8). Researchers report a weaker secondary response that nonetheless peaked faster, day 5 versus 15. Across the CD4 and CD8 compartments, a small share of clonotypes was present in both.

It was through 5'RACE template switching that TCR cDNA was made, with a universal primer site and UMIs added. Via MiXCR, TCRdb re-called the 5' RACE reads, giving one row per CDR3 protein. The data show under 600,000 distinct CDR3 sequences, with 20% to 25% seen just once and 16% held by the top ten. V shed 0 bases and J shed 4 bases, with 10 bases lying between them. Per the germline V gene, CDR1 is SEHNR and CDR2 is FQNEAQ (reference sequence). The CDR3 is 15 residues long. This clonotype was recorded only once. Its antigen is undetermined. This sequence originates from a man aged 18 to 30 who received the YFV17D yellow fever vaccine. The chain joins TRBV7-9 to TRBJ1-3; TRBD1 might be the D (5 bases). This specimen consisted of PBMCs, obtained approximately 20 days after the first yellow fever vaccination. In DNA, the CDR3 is TGTGCCAGCAGCTTAGCGTCGGGACTCGGAAACACCATATATTTT. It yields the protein CASSLASGLGNTIYF.